A single T cell receptor beta chain is shown here with its context. The V end was cut by 1 base, the J end by 5 bases, with 8 bases between. The germline V gene encodes CDR1 LNHDA and CDR2 SQIVND (reference sequence). The CDR3 totals 13 residues. The repertoire was sequenced with immunoSEQ multiplex PCR; TCRdb's copy has only in-frame clones and lacks some. The table lists 70,000 or so clones, approximately 90% of them singletons. This record comes from a study of OX40 agonist ivuxolimab in advanced cancers. The overall study: The drug used for patients, ivuxolimab, was an agonistic anti-OX40 (CD134) antibody.

The receptor comes from an adult with an advanced solid tumor such as melanoma, head and neck, liver or kidney cancer. The sample here was CD4+ or CD8+ T cells sorted from blood, taken in a trial of the OX40 agonist ivuxolimab. This chain uses TRBV19 with TRBJ1-2; D uncertain. The CDR3 DNA reads TGTGCCAGTAGTATAGGGGCCGGGTATGGCTACACCTTC. This codes for CASSIGAGYGYTF.